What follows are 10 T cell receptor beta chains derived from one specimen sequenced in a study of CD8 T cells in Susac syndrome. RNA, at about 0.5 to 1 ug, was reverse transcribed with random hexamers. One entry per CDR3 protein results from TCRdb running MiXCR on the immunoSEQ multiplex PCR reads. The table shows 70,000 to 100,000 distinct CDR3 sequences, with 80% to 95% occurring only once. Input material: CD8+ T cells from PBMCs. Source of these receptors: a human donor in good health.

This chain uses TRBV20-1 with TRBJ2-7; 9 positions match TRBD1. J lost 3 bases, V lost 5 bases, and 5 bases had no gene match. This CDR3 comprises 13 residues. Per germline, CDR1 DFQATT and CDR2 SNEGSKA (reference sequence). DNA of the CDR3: TGCAGTGCTCCGGGACAGGGAGACTACGAGCAGTACTTC. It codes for CSAPGQGDYEQYF.

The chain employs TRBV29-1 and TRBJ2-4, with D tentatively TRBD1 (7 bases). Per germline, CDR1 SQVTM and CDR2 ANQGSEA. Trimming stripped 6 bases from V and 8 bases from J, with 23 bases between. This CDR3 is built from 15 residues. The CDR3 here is CSVLLGTPRGDIQYF. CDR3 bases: TGCAGCGTGCTCCTCGGGACCCCCAGGGGGGACATTCAGTACTTC.

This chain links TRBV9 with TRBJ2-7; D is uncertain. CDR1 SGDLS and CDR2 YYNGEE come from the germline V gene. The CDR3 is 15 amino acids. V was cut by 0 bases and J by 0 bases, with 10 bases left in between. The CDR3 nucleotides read TGTGCCAGCAGCGTAGAGGCTAGTCTCTCCTACGAGCAGTACTTC. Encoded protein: CASSVEASLSYEQYF.

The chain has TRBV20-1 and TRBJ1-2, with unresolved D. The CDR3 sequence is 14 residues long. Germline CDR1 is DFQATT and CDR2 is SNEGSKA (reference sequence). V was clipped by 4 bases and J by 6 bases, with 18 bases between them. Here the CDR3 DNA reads TGCAGTGCTAAGGGCCCCAGCGACCTGGATGGCTACACCTTC. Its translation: CSAKGPSDLDGYTF.

CDR3 amino acids: CASSQDRGTYNEQFF. DNA for the CDR3: TGTGCCAGCAGCCAAGACCGGGGGACCTACAATGAGCAGTTCTTC. The chain joins TRBV3-1 to TRBJ2-1; TRBD2 might be the D (6 bases). Germline V CDR1 and CDR2: LGHDT, YNNKEL (reference sequence). This CDR3 contains 15 residues. The V end was cut by 0 bases, the J end by 2 bases, with 8 bases between.

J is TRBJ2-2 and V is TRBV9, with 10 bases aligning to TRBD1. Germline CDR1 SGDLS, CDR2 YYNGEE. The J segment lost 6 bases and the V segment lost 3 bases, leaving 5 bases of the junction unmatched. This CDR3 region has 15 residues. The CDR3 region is CASSGGQGTSGELFF. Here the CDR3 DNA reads TGTGCCAGCAGCGGGGGACAGGGGACGTCCGGGGAGCTGTTTTTT. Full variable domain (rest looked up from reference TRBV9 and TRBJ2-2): DSGVTQTPKHLITATGQRVTLRCSPRSGDLSVYWYQQSLDQGLQFLIQYYNGEERAKGNILERFSAQQFPDLHSELNLSSLELGDSALYFCASSGGQGTSGELFFGEGSRLTVL.

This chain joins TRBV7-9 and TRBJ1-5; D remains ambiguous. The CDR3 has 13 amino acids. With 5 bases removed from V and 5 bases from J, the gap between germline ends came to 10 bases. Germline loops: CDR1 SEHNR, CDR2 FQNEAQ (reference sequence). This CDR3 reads CASSGLGDQPQHF. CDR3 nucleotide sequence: TGTGCCAGCAGCGGACTGGGAGATCAGCCCCAGCATTTT.

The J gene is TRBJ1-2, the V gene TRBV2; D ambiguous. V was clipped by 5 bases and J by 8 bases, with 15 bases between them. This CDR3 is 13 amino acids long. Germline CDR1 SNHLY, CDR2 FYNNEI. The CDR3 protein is CASSPGPLWGYTF. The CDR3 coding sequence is TGTGCCAGCAGTCCAGGTCCCCTCTGGGGCTACACCTTC.

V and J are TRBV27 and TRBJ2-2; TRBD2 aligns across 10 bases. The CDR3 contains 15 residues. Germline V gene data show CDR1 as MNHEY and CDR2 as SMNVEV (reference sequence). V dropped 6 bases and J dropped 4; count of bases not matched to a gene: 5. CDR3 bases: TGTGCCAGCAGCGGACTAGCGGACGGCACCGGGGAGCTGTTTTTT. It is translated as CASSGLADGTGELFF.

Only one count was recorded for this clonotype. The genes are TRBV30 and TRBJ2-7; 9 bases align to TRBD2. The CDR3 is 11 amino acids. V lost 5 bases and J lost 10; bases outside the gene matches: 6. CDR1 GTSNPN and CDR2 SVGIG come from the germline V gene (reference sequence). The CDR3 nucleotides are TGTGCCTGGGACCTAGCGGGGAATCAGTACTTC. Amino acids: CAWDLAGNQYF.